These 10 T cell receptor beta chains share one sample of origin, sequenced in a study of blood T cell repertoires in COVID-19. Sequenced by immunoSEQ multiplex PCR; TCRdb stores in-frame clones only, minus some. The sample has fewer than 350,000 clones, roughly 89% seen once. Specimen: PBMCs or T cells enriched from blood (not recorded which). The origin of the receptors is a young woman with acute COVID-19.

This CDR3 reads CASSWGGRTDTQYF. CDR3 DNA sequence: TGTGCCAGCAGTTGGGGCGGGAGAACAGATACGCAGTATTTT. V usage is TRBV6-2 or TRBV6-3 and J usage is TRBJ2-3; TRBD2 aligns across 7 bases. This CDR3 is 14 amino acids long. Trimming took 4 bases from V and 3 from J; bases not matched to a gene: 4. In germline, CDR1 is MNHEY, CDR2 SVGEGT.

V usage is TRBV5-1 and J usage is TRBJ2-1; D may be TRBD2 (6 bases). The germline V and J ends were trimmed by 1 base and 1 base, with 9 bases remaining between them. This CDR3 is 15 amino acids long. Germline V gene sequence: CDR1 SGHRS, CDR2 YFSETQ. The CDR3 DNA reads as TGCGCCAGCAGCTTGAGTAGCGGATCCTACAATGAGCAGTTCTTC. It is translated as CASSLSSGSYNEQFF.

The V call is TRBV6-5, the J call TRBJ2-2; 13 bases map to TRBD2. J was trimmed by 6 bases and V by 6 bases; bases with no gene match: 4. This CDR3 comprises 15 residues. Germline CDR1 is MNHEY and CDR2 is SVGAGI. The CDR3: CASSGLAGDPGELFF. CDR3 in DNA: TGTGCCAGCAGCGGACTAGCGGGAGACCCCGGGGAGCTGTTTTTT.

V gene TRBV19 combines with J gene TRBJ2-7; 7 bases are a match to TRBD1. This CDR3 is 15 amino acids long. The germline V gene encodes CDR1 LNHDA and CDR2 SQIVND (reference sequence). The V segment lost 6 bases and the J segment 2 bases; nucleotides outside the gene matches: 10. The CDR3 region has the DNA TGTGCCAGTAGCGCCGGGACAGCGTACCCCTACGAGCAGTACTTC. It codes for CASSAGTAYPYEQYF.

The CDR3 sequence: CASSFSSGTGQFF. The DNA for the CDR3 is TGTGCCAGCAGCTTTTCGTCCGGGACAGGGCAGTTCTTC. V and J are TRBV7-3 and TRBJ2-1, with TRBD1 matching 8 bases. The CDR3 totals 13 residues. Trimming took 3 bases from V and 12 from J; bases not matched to a gene: 7. Germline CDR1 and CDR2: SGHTA and FQGTGA.

This chain links TRBV28 with TRBJ2-7; D ambiguous. Germline V gene data show CDR1 as MDHEN and CDR2 as SYDVKM. The V gene lost 4 bases and the J gene lost 6 bases, with 7 bases spanning the gap. This CDR3 has 11 amino acids. The CDR3 sequence is CASSSRGEQYF. In nucleotides, the CDR3 is TGTGCCAGCAGTTCGAGAGGCGAGCAGTACTTC.

The chain joins TRBV6-5 to TRBJ1-3, with a tentative D call TRBD1 (5 bases). V was pared by 0 bases and J by 0 bases, with 9 bases between. The germline V gene has CDR1 MNHEY and CDR2 SVGAGI. CDR3 length: 16 residues. The DNA of the CDR3 is TGTGCCAGCAGTTACTCGGGGCCAAGCTCTGGAAACACCATATATTTT. The encoded protein is CASSYSGPSSGNTIYF.

The CDR3 loop reads CASSSGSSGNTIYF. For the CDR3, the DNA is TGTGCCAGCAGCTCAGGAAGCTCTGGAAACACCATATATTTT. The chain is built from TRBV7-8 and TRBJ1-3; D is uncertain. Germline V gene lookup returns CDR1 SGHVS and CDR2 FQNEAQ. The ends were cut back, 4 bases at V and 0 bases at J, with 7 bases in the middle. The length of the CDR3 is 14 residues.

The CDR3 sequence is CASSLSGRGDEQFF. Written as DNA, the CDR3 is TGTGCCAGCAGCTTATCAGGGCGTGGGGATGAGCAGTTCTTC. This chain uses TRBV13 with TRBJ2-1; D is perhaps TRBD1 (5 bases). The ends were cut back, 2 bases at V and 8 bases at J, with 13 bases in the middle. The CDR3 length is 14 residues. The germline V gene encodes CDR1 PRHDT and CDR2 FYEKMQ (reference sequence).

The J gene is TRBJ1-1, the V gene TRBV14; TRBD1 matches 9 bases. This CDR3 spans 16 amino acids. V lost 3 bases to trimming and J lost 4 bases; unmatched junction nucleotides: 9. CDR1 and CDR2 from the germline V gene are SGHDN and FVKESK. DNA for the CDR3: TGTGCCAGCAGCCACTACCGGGACAGGGTTGGCACTGAAGCTTTCTTT. Protein product: CASSHYRDRVGTEAFF.